This T cell receptor (beta chain) was found in a study of response to subunit inactivated influenza vaccine. TCRdb ran MiXCR on the RT-PCR reads and lists one entry per CDR3 protein. The profile shows 170,000 or so distinct CDR3 sequences, about 11% of them singletons. This clonotype came up a few times. Its antigen remains unidentified. General study points: Few additional T cells are recruited per seasonal influenza vaccination, authors suggested.

The TCR sequence derives from a man between 45 and 75 years old who received an inactivated influenza vaccine. Sample: CD8+ T cells sorted from PBMCs, taken less than 30 months after vaccination.

CDR3 sequence reads: CASSLDHGSASGGKGGELFF. In DNA, the CDR3 is TGTGCCAGCAGCTTGGACCACGGTTCGGCTAGCGGAGGAAAGGGCGGGGAGCTGTTTTTT. V usage is TRBV11-1 and J usage is TRBJ2-2; 7 positions match TRBD2. The CDR3 extends over 20 amino acids. Germline trimming cut 3 bases from V and 7 bases from J; bases unmatched to any gene: 23. Germline loops: CDR1 SGHAT, CDR2 FQDESV (reference sequence).